Below are 23 T cell receptor beta chains sequenced from a single sample in a study of cytomegalovirus exposure and HLA in healthy donors. A multiplex PCR was run with 60 Vbeta primers and 13 Jbeta primers. The repertoire was sequenced with immunoSEQ multiplex PCR; TCRdb's copy has only in-frame clones and lacks some. The table includes around 140,000 clones, around 86% detected once. The sequencing sample was made of PBMCs. The receptors here all came from a woman in her forties or fifties in good health and CMV-seropositive.

The gene calls are TRBV15 and TRBJ2-1, with TRBD1 matching over 9 bases. Trimming cost V 1 base and J 0 bases; bases outside gene matches: 4. The CDR3 sequence is 17 residues long. CDR1 and CDR2 (germline): LNHNV, YYDKDF (reference sequence). The CDR3 sequence: CATSRGTGVRSYNEQFF. The CDR3, as DNA: TGTGCCACCAGCAGAGGGACAGGGGTCCGCTCCTACAATGAGCAGTTCTTC.

The J gene is TRBJ2-1, the V gene TRBV10-3; TRBD2 matches at 9 bases. In germline, CDR1 is ENHRY, CDR2 SYGVKD. This CDR3 has 15 residues. J gave up 8 bases and V 2 bases, and 7 bases lay outside the gene matches. In DNA form, the CDR3 reads TGTGCCATCAGTGAGGGGAAGGGCGGGAGGGATGAGCAGTTCTTC. Amino acid sequence: CAISEGKGGRDEQFF.

The rearrangement uses TRBV6-1 and TRBJ1-2, with 9 bases that match TRBD1. The germline V gene has CDR1 MNHNS and CDR2 SASEGT. V dropped 8 bases and J dropped 6; count of bases not matched to a gene: 4. This CDR3 is built from 12 residues. CDR3 DNA: TGTGCCAGCCGGGACAGGGTTGATGGCTACACCTTC. As protein: CASRDRVDGYTF.

V and J are TRBV20-1 and TRBJ1-2; TRBD1 is a possible D gene (5 bases). Germline CDR1 DFQATT, CDR2 SNEGSKA (reference sequence). Between the trimmed V and J ends, which lost 3 bases and 8 bases, there was a span of 10 bases. The length of the CDR3 is 11 residues. CDR3 protein: CSASGAWGYTF. CDR3 bases: TGCAGTGCTAGTGGGGCCTGGGGCTACACCTTC.

The chain uses TRBV7-9 and TRBJ1-3; D remains unclear. Between the trimmed V and J ends, which lost 2 bases and 4 bases, there was a span of 6 bases. From germline, CDR1 is SEHNR and CDR2 FQNEAQ (reference sequence). CDR3 length: 13 residues. The DNA for the CDR3 is TGTGCCAGCAGCTTACTGAGCGGAAACACCATATATTTT. It encodes CASSLLSGNTIYF.

This sequence joins TRBV28 and TRBJ2-5; D might be TRBD2 (5 bases). The tail of the sequence fits TRBJ2-7 better, so the J call may be wrong. This CDR3 spans 13 amino acids. CDR1 MDHEN and CDR2 SYDVKM come from the germline V gene. The CDR3 here is CASKRVGYYEQYF. For the CDR3, the DNA is TGTGCCAGCAAGAGGGTGGGGTACTACGAGCAGTACTTC.

A word on this clone: Other DNA variants within this sample encode the same CDR3. The J gene is TRBJ2-7, the V gene TRBV2; a weak D match, TRBD1 (6 bases). Germline assignment: CDR1 SNHLY and CDR2 FYNNEI. CDR3 length: 12 amino acids. Trimming removed 6 bases at V and 4 bases at J, with 10 bases between. CDR3: CASSLQGYEQYF. CDR3 sequence (DNA): TGTGCCAGCAGCTTACAGGGTTACGAGCAGTACTTC.

V and J are TRBV19 and TRBJ1-4; D may be TRBD1 (5 bases). The CDR3 spans 15 residues. With 1 base removed from V and 7 bases from J, the gap between germline ends came to 13 bases. The germline gives CDR1 LNHDA, CDR2 SQIVND (reference sequence). The CDR3 DNA reads TGTGCCAGTAGTATAGGACAGTCGAGAGGTGAAAAACTGTTTTTT. Protein sequence: CASSIGQSRGEKLFF.

The CDR3 region is CASNQGYEQYF. The CDR3 DNA is TGTGCCAGCAACCAGGGGTACGAGCAGTACTTC. V is TRBV7-9 and J is TRBJ2-7, with D possibly matching TRBD1 (6 bases). Germline V gives CDR1 SEHNR, CDR2 FQNEAQ (reference sequence). The ends were cut back, 7 bases at V and 4 bases at J, with 8 bases in the middle. The CDR3 consists of 11 residues.

The chain has TRBV30 and TRBJ2-7, with D maybe TRBD2 (6 bases). Germline CDR1 and CDR2: GTSNPN and SVGIG (reference sequence). V lost 3 bases to trimming and J lost 5 bases, with 17 bases between them. The CDR3 runs to 14 residues. The CDR3 DNA is TGTGCCTGGAGCGTGAAAGGCGGGGCCCACGAGCAGTACTTC. It is translated as CAWSVKGGAHEQYF.

This chain's CDR3 is CASNLRGSSYEQYF. Here the CDR3 DNA reads TGTGCCAGCAACTTACGGGGGTCCTCGTACGAGCAGTACTTC. The chain employs TRBV28 and TRBJ2-7, with D perhaps TRBD2 (6 bases). Germline V gene data show CDR1 as MDHEN and CDR2 as SYDVKM. V lost 7 bases, J lost 4 bases, and 17 bases lay in between. CDR3 length: 14 residues.

This chain connects TRBV6-1 to TRBJ2-1, with D possibly matching TRBD2 (7 bases). V lost 6 bases to trimming and J lost 6 bases, with 12 bases between them. CDR1 and CDR2 (germline): MNHNS, SASEGT. This CDR3 comprises 13 residues. Here the CDR3 DNA reads TGTGCCAGCAGCCCCGGGGGGCTCAATGAGCAGTTCTTC. Protein sequence: CASSPGGLNEQFF.

This clone was found a few times. This chain uses TRBV10-3 with TRBJ1-2; no definite D call. The CDR3 consists of 11 residues. Trimming removed 8 bases at V and 8 bases at J, with 12 bases between. Germline V CDR1 and CDR2: ENHRY, SYGVKD. CDR3 loop: CAIRSDIGYTF. The CDR3 region has the DNA TGTGCCATCCGTTCAGATATAGGCTACACCTTC.

The chain recombines TRBV4-1 with TRBJ2-1, with 8 bases fitting TRBD1. CDR1 is MGHRA and CDR2 is YSYEKL in the germline V gene. This CDR3 is 14 amino acids long. V shed 5 bases and J 10 bases; nucleotides not matched to a gene: 10. The CDR3 sequence is CASSTRDRSREQFF. The CDR3 nucleotides read TGCGCCAGCAGCACCCGGGACAGGTCGAGGGAGCAGTTCTTC.

This clone occurred a few times. The chain couples TRBV7-6 to TRBJ2-3, with 8 bases identical to TRBD1. The CDR3 runs to 15 residues. Germline assignment: CDR1 SGHVS and CDR2 FNYEAQ. The ends lost 5 bases at V and 0 bases at J; junction bases unmatched: 4. The CDR3 loop reads CASSAGQVSTDTQYF. The DNA for the CDR3 is TGTGCCAGCAGCGCGGGACAGGTTAGCACAGATACGCAGTATTTT.

The CDR3 DNA reads TGTGCCAGCAGCTTAGCGGCAGGGGGGAACTACGAGCAGTACTTC. It specifies CASSLAAGGNYEQYF. This rearrangement joins TRBV7-9 to TRBJ2-7, with D perhaps TRBD1 (7 bases). The V gene's germline CDR1 is SEHNR and CDR2 FQNEAQ (reference sequence). The ends were cut back, 0 bases at V and 3 bases at J, with 12 bases in the middle. The CDR3 has 15 amino acids.

V and J are TRBV10-3 and TRBJ2-1; the match to TRBD2 covers 14 bases. The CDR3 sequence is 16 residues long. With 1 base clipped from V and 10 bases from J, the junction kept 6 bases outside the gene matches. CDR1 and CDR2 (germline): ENHRY, SYGVKD. The CDR3 spells CAISEWGLAGDGEQFF. The CDR3 region has the DNA TGTGCCATCAGTGAGTGGGGACTAGCGGGAGACGGCGAGCAGTTCTTC.

This chain joins TRBV7-9 and TRBJ1-1; tentatively, D is TRBD1 (6 bases). V was clipped by 5 bases and J by 6 bases, with 19 bases between them. Germline V gives CDR1 SEHNR, CDR2 FQNEAQ (reference sequence). This CDR3 spans 15 amino acids. CDR3 sequence (DNA): TGTGCCAGCAGCACTCATACAGGGTCCCTTTCTGAAGCTTTCTTT. Protein product: CASSTHTGSLSEAFF.

The chain has TRBV19 and TRBJ2-3, with D perhaps TRBD2 (5 bases). This CDR3 contains 14 residues. Trimming shortened V by 6 bases and J by 1 base, and 11 bases separated the two germline ends. Germline V gives CDR1 LNHDA, CDR2 SQIVND (reference sequence). This CDR3 reads CASRAGLGTDTQYF. DNA for the CDR3: TGTGCCAGTAGGGCGGGCCTCGGCACAGATACGCAGTATTTT.

The chain has TRBV30 and TRBJ1-5; a weak D match, TRBD1 (6 bases). The germline V and J ends were trimmed by 2 bases and 3 bases, with 20 bases remaining between them. This CDR3 has 17 amino acids. Germline V gene data show CDR1 as GTSNPN and CDR2 as SVGIG (reference sequence). The CDR3 DNA follows: TGTGCCTGGAGTATGGGAACAGGGAGGGGAAACAATCAGCCCCAGCATTTT. Its translation: CAWSMGTGRGNNQPQHF.

This chain uses TRBV10-1 with TRBJ2-1; TRBD2 matches at 12 bases. V trimming: 4 bases; J trimming: 8 bases; junction bases outside the gene matches: 9. The CDR3 covers 16 residues. Germline lookup yields CDR1 WNHNN and CDR2 SYGVQD (reference sequence). DNA for the CDR3: TGCGCCAGCAGTGCTACCGGGACTAGCGGGTCATATGAGCAGTTCTTC. Translating it yields CASSATGTSGSYEQFF.

This clone turned up a few times. Other DNA sequences in this sample translate to the same CDR3. This chain links TRBV5-1 with TRBJ2-5; D remains ambiguous. The CDR3 consists of 12 residues. Looked up from germline, CDR1 is SGHRS and CDR2 is YFSETQ. Trimming pared 2 bases from V and 5 bases from J, leaving 7 bases between. The CDR3 bases are TGCGCCAGCAGCTTAACGAGGGAGACCCAGTACTTC. Its protein is CASSLTRETQYF. The full variable domain, its missing parts supplied by reference TRBV5-1 and TRBJ2-5, is KAGVTQTPRYLIKTRGQQVTLSCSPISGHRSVSWYQQTPGQGLQFLFEYFSETQRNKGNFPGRFSGRQFSNSRSEMNVSTLELGDSALYLCASSLTRETQYFGPGTRLLVL.

The chain combines TRBV7-2 with TRBJ2-7; 8 bases match TRBD1. With 0 bases clipped from V and 6 bases from J, the junction kept 4 bases outside the gene matches. Per the germline V gene, CDR1 is SGHTA and CDR2 is FQGNSA. CDR3 length: 14 residues. The CDR3 reads CASSLAPGGVEQYF. The CDR3 region has the DNA TGTGCCAGCAGCTTAGCCCCAGGGGGCGTCGAGCAGTACTTC.